This TCR beta chain comes out of a study of post-analysis software for immune sequencing data. Per the germline V gene, CDR1 is SGHTA and CDR2 is FQGNSA. The germline V and J ends were trimmed by 1 base and 8 bases, with 9 bases remaining between them. This CDR3 has 13 amino acids. Whole-study findings and limits: In patients, TRBV5-6, TRBV5-1 and TRBV20-1 belonged to five TRBV segments found more frequently than in controls.

There are a few counts of this clonotype. The antigen remains unidentified. Carried by the TCR beta cDNA libraries were unique molecular identifiers. TCRdb reprocessed the PCR reads via MiXCR and lists one record per CDR3 protein. The top ten hold roughly 0.53% of the sample, which has 700,000 to 800,000 distinct CDR3 sequences, just under 30% seen once. The specimen was blood. This chain links TRBV7-2 with TRBJ2-1, with D hard to call. This receptor was taken from a girl between 5 and 17 years old with multiple sclerosis. In nucleotides, the CDR3 is TGTGCCAGCAGCTTAGTACATTTGTATGAGCAGTTCTTC. Protein sequence: CASSLVHLYEQFF.